This T cell receptor beta chain was sequenced in a study of CD8+ T cells in alopecia areata. Individuals with alopecia areata gave both lesional scalp punch biopsies and peripheral blood for collection. CDR1 SEHNR and CDR2 FQNEAQ come from the germline V gene (reference sequence). V lost 9 bases, J lost 6 bases, and 13 bases lay in between. This CDR3 spans 12 amino acids. Study results and caveats: Researchers report lesional scalp, most notably alopecia totalis/universalis, outstripped normal scalp in clonality. Sequencing of scalp samples also includes resident alphabeta T cells from normal skin.

Extraction and reverse transcription of RNA yielded cDNA as the sequencing template. TCRdb keeps only in-frame clones here, not all; method: immunoSEQ multiplex PCR. The sample yields tens of thousands of clones, 60% seen once. Worth noting for this clone: Its specificity is not known.

The TCR comes from a human donor with alopecia areata. This chain links TRBV7-9 with TRBJ2-3, with D tentatively TRBD2 (5 bases). Here the sequenced sample was CD8+ T cells sorted from blood, taken at week 0. CDR3: CARRDGDDTQYF. As DNA, the CDR3 is TGTGCCAGGAGGGATGGGGATGATACGCAGTATTTT.